This TCR beta chain emerged from a study of beta chain bispecific antibodies for T cell cancers (dated by TCRdb to the early 2020s). The study in broad terms: Healthy donor T cells were cocultured with T cell leukemia lines and bispecific antibodies, then TRBV sequencing of surviving cells measured the depletion of each TRBV family. Surface TRBV12 (TRBV12-3) was expressed by Jurkat cells, and surface TRBV5-5 was expressed by HPB-ALL cells.

For two to three days, T cells were expanded from blood mononuclear cells using either the anti-CD3 antibody OKT3 or CD3/CD28 Dynabeads. The expanded T cells were grown in RPMI 1640 containing around 9.7% fetal bovine serum, recombinant human IL-2 (around 91 IU/ml) and IL-7 (approximately 4.8 ng/ml). For cocultures, 50,000 or so normal T cells were combined with 50,000 or so target cells and bispecific antibody in around 0.095 mL and incubated for about 16 hours at 37 degrees C. Every bispecific antibody was made of two single-chain variable fragments, expressed in a single-chain diabody format carrying a His tag. Healthy human donors supplied the effector T cells, with peripheral blood mononuclear cells isolated from leukapheresis samples using Ficoll density gradient centrifugation. Broad study findings and their caveats: Every sequenced sample contained a mix of leukemia cell line cells and normal T cells, and most targeted TRBV signal came from the leukemia cells rather than from the normal T cells. Cross-reactivity of the anti-TRBV5-5 antibody with TRBV5-6 was attributed to high sequence similarity between the two genes.

This clonotype was seen repeatedly, ten times or more. Its recognized antigen is unknown. No quality values exist for individual bases; no much larger clone is one base distant. The libraries included unique molecular identifier barcodes, and the barcodes were used to quantify clonotypes. Qiagen AllPrep DNA/RNA Micro kits were used to isolate total RNA, and an Agilent TapeStation was used to check RNA quality. TCR beta libraries were constructed by 5' RACE, in which cDNA synthesis was followed by two PCR steps with TCR beta constant-region gene-specific primers. Sequencing of the TCR beta libraries was performed on an Illumina MiSeq platform. The paper's processing steps were these. MIGEC, MiXCR and VDJtools were used for read processing. The frequency of each clonotype was calculated as the fraction of all unique molecular identifiers in the sample that belonged to that clonotype. Nonfunctional TRBV genes listed as pseudogenes or open reading frames in IMGT, such as TRBV1, TRBV12-1 and TRBV21, were excluded. TCRdb handled the public reads itself, with Q25 trimming in fastp and clone calling in MiXCR, and kept productive beta chains. Rows with a matching CDR3 protein are joined into one entry that keeps the most common DNA and genes. None of the V and J calls come from the authors' own analysis; TCRdb made them. Counted in this sample were 17,000 or so distinct CDR3 sequences; about 2.2% of them appeared once. The ten largest clones take up roughly 7.2% of the sample.

CDR1 LNHDA and CDR2 SQIVND were looked up in the germline V gene (reference sequence). The CDR3 sequence holds 13 residues, the cysteine and phenylalanine included. The retained sequence is limited to the CDR3, 39 bases, with the frame set at the first base. Germline trimming amounts to 10 bases on V and 9 bases on J, with 7 as the count of junction bases outside the gene matches. The sample taken for sequencing was healthy donor T cells cultured with leukemia cells. This receptor was taken from a human donor in good health. Some clones in this sample may be carry-over from other donors' samples. The chain employs TRBV19 and TRBJ2-1; a stretch of 12 junction bases matches TRBD1. The DNA reads TGTGCCACCTCCGGGACAGGGGGCTTTGAGCAGTTCTTC. The encoded protein is CATSGTGGFEQFF.